A selection of T cell receptor beta chains follows, all from one sample in a study of cytomegalovirus exposure and HLA in healthy donors. The repertoire was sequenced with immunoSEQ multiplex PCR; TCRdb's copy has only in-frame clones and lacks some. The sample gives 110,000 or so clones, approximately 83% of which show up once; nearly 2.5% is in the top ten. Sequencing input: PBMCs. Source of these receptors: a woman between 18 and 29 years old in good health and CMV-seronegative. CDR3s include the opening cysteine and the closing phenylalanine or tryptophan. Each record gives: clone size, V gene, CDR3 length, D gene, J gene, CDR3 protein, CDR3 DNA. D genes are given only for firm matches. Clone size is stated in some rows and not others, as once, few, many or a class when expanded.

>.|TRBV19|15|.|TRBJ2-3
CASSILAGATDTQYF
TGTGCCAGTAGTATCCTGGCGGGGGCCACAGATACGCAGTATTTT
>.|TRBV15|16|TRBD2|TRBJ2-3
CATSRDGPGGPDTQYF
TGTGCCACCAGCAGAGATGGGCCGGGAGGGCCAGATACGCAGTATTTT
>.|TRBV10-2|11|.|TRBJ1-1
CASNSRTEAFF
TGCGCCAGCAACAGCCGGACTGAAGCTTTCTTT
>.|TRBV10-1|13|.|TRBJ2-1
CASSDAAGREQFF
TGCGCCAGCAGTGACGCGGCGGGGCGGGAGCAGTTCTTC
>.|TRBV29-1|12|TRBD1|TRBJ1-1
CSDLTGDTEAFF
TGCAGCGACCTTACAGGGGACACTGAAGCTTTCTTT
>.|TRBV29-1|13|TRBD1|TRBJ2-1
CSVGGTDYNEQFF
TGCAGCGTTGGAGGGACAGACTACAATGAGCAGTTCTTC
>.|TRBV4-3|15|.|TRBJ1-1
CASSQDLRGGTEAFF
TGCGCCAGCAGCCAAGATTTACGGGGGGGGACTGAAGCTTTCTTT
>.|TRBV10-1|14|TRBD1|TRBJ1-1
CASSDLQGPTEAFF
TGCGCCAGCAGTGATTTACAGGGGCCCACTGAAGCTTTCTTT
>.|TRBV5-1|16|.|TRBJ2-2
CASSPRRGGLTGELFF
TGCGCCAGCAGCCCCAGGAGGGGGGGCCTCACGGGGGAGCTGTTTTTT
>.|TRBV6-5|14|.|TRBJ1-5
CASSPEYSNQPQHF
TGTGCCAGCAGCCCAGAATATAGCAATCAGCCCCAGCATTTT
>.|TRBV7-8|13|.|TRBJ1-4
CASSSIPNEKLFF
TGTGCCAGCAGCTCAATTCCTAATGAAAAACTGTTTTTT
>once|TRBV28|14|.|TRBJ1-2
CASIPATRLYGYTF
TGTGCCAGCATCCCCGCAACACGCCTGTATGGCTACACCTTC
>.|TRBV10-1|14|TRBD2|TRBJ2-7
CAGYSGRSTYEQYF
TGCGCCGGATACAGCGGGAGGTCAACCTACGAGCAGTACTTC
>once|TRBV5-1|14|TRBD2|TRBJ2-4
CASSSGTSQDIQYF
TGCGCCAGCAGCTCGGGGACTAGTCAGGACATTCAGTACTTC
>.|TRBV25-1|15|TRBD1|TRBJ2-5
CASSVNTGARGTQYF
TGTGCCAGCAGTGTTAATACAGGGGCCCGGGGGACCCAGTACTTC
>.|TRBV15|15|.|TRBJ1-1
CATSTTEQGKTEAFF
TGTGCCACCAGCACTACAGAGCAGGGTAAAACTGAAGCTTTCTTT
>few|TRBV6-5|12|.|TRBJ1-4
CASSPSGEKLFF
TGTGCCAGCAGTCCCAGCGGTGAAAAACTGTTTTTT
>.|TRBV28|17|.|TRBJ1-4
CASSPTRGGGYGEKLFF
TGTGCCAGCAGTCCCACCCGTGGCGGGGGTTATGGAGAAAAACTGTTTTTT
>few|TRBV7-9|14|.|TRBJ1-1
CASSQARMNTEAFF
TGTGCCAGCAGCCAGGCACGGATGAACACTGAAGCTTTCTTT
>few|TRBV29-1|14|.|TRBJ1-2
CSVEAGVANYGYTF
TGCAGCGTTGAGGCAGGTGTCGCTAACTATGGCTACACCTTC
>.|TRBV11-2|19|TRBD2|TRBJ2-3
CASRMGTSGPRYGTDTQYF
TGTGCCAGCAGGATGGGGACTAGCGGACCGAGGTATGGCACAGATACGCAGTATTTT
>once|TRBV6-5|14|TRBD1|TRBJ1-2
CASSRGQGYYGYTF
TGTGCCAGCAGCCGGGGACAGGGGTACTATGGCTACACCTTC
>.|TRBV30|15|TRBD2|TRBJ2-2
CAWSALAGGNGELFF
TGTGCCTGGAGTGCCCTCGCGGGGGGTAACGGGGAGCTGTTTTTT
>.|TRBV25-1|18|TRBD2|TRBJ2-2
CASSGTGPSGGVGGELFF
TGTGCCAGCAGTGGGACAGGGCCCAGCGGGGGGGTAGGCGGGGAGCTGTTTTTT
>.|TRBV5-1|15|.|TRBJ2-3
CASSLEEGRSDTQYF
TGCGCCAGCAGCTTGGAGGAGGGGCGCTCAGATACGCAGTATTTT
>.|TRBV19|15|TRBD1|TRBJ1-5
CATTGGAGIAQPQHF
TGTGCCACGACAGGGGGCGCGGGTATAGCCCAGCCCCAGCATTTT
>.|TRBV14|14|.|TRBJ1-5
CASSPDGGDQPQHF
TGTGCCAGCAGCCCAGACGGGGGAGATCAGCCCCAGCATTTT
>.|TRBV5-1|12|.|TRBJ2-3
CASSVRENTQYF
TGCGCCAGCAGCGTCCGGGAGAATACGCAGTATTTT
>.|TRBV5-6|15|TRBD1|TRBJ1-5
CASSLYAQGAQPQHF
TGTGCCAGCAGCTTGTATGCCCAGGGGGCTCAGCCCCAGCATTTT
>.|TRBV25-1|15|TRBD1|TRBJ2-5
CASSEPGTGAETQYF
TGTGCCAGCAGTGAACCGGGGACAGGGGCAGAGACCCAGTACTTC
>.|TRBV29-1|13|TRBD2|TRBJ2-7
CSGRTSEHYEQYF
TGCAGCGGCCGGACTAGCGAGCACTACGAGCAGTACTTC
>once|TRBV5-1|16|TRBD1|TRBJ2-3
CASSTRDRGITDTQYF
TGCGCCAGCAGCACCCGGGACAGGGGGATTACAGATACGCAGTATTTT
>.|TRBV5-4|15|.|TRBJ1-3
CASSLAGISGNTIYF
TGTGCCAGCAGCTTGGCAGGTATCTCTGGAAACACCATATATTTT
>.|TRBV29-1|13|.|TRBJ2-3
CSLTRGSTDTQYF
TGCAGCCTCACTAGAGGTAGCACAGATACGCAGTATTTT
>once|TRBV11-3|14|TRBD2|TRBJ2-1
CASTPGLADNEQFF
TGTGCCAGCACCCCGGGACTAGCAGACAATGAGCAGTTCTTC
>.|TRBV7-2|16|TRBD1|TRBJ1-2
CASSSPPTGGSSGYTF
TGTGCCAGCAGCTCCCCTCCGACAGGGGGCTCGAGTGGCTACACCTTC
>.|TRBV4-3|17|TRBD1|TRBJ2-2
CASSRTTGGRGTGELFF
TGCGCCAGCAGCCGAACCACAGGGGGGCGCGGCACCGGGGAGCTGTTTTTT
>.|TRBV6-1|13|.|TRBJ1-5
CASSEFTDQPQHF
TGTGCCAGCAGTGAATTCACGGATCAGCCCCAGCATTTT
>.|TRBV28|14|.|TRBJ1-1
CASSLVRPNTEAFF
TGTGCCAGCAGTTTAGTCAGGCCGAACACTGAAGCTTTCTTT
>.|TRBV7-2|15|.|TRBJ1-2
CASSLAGAYLYGYTF
TGTGCCAGCAGCTTAGCCGGAGCGTACCTCTATGGCTACACCTTC
>.|TRBV11-1|12|.|TRBJ2-7
CASGAGSYEQYF
TGTGCCAGCGGGGCGGGATCTTACGAGCAGTACTTC
>.|TRBV6-6|12|.|TRBJ2-5
CASSPVRETQYF
TGTGCCAGCAGCCCGGTCAGGGAGACCCAGTACTTC